A selection of T cell receptor beta chains follows, all from one sample in a study of blood T cell repertoires in COVID-19. Sequencing used immunoSEQ multiplex PCR; TCRdb keeps in-frame clones, though not all of them. Altogether 150,000 or so clones are present, roughly 70% being singletons, with the ten largest covering 2.5% to 3%. Material: peripheral blood. The receptors originated from a woman aged 80 or older with acute or convalescent COVID-19. Each CDR3 is given with its conserved first and last residue. Fields, in order: V gene, J gene, clone size, D gene, CDR3 DNA, CDR3 protein. D genes are given only for firm matches. The size field is filled for only some rows; it gives once, few, many or a size class.

>TRBV7-2|TRBJ2-5|NA|NA
TGTGCCAGCAGCATCCAAGGTGGGGCCCAAGAGACCCAGTACTTC
CASSIQGGAQETQYF
>TRBV7-7|TRBJ2-5|NA|TRBD1
TGTGCCAGCAGCACACAGGGGGCCTTGGGAGAGACCCAGTACTTC
CASSTQGALGETQYF
>TRBV6-5|TRBJ1-5|NA|NA
TGTGCCAGCAGTTACAGGGGCGGTCAGCCCCAGCATTTT
CASSYRGGQPQHF
>TRBV3-1/TRBV3-2|TRBJ2-5|NA|TRBD2
TGTGCCAGCAGCCAAGATTTTGGGACTAGCGGGAGGGAGACCCAGTACTTC
CASSQDFGTSGRETQYF
>TRBV5-4|TRBJ2-2|NA|NA
TGTGCCAGCAGCTTAGGTCAGGCGTTGGACACCGGGGAGCTGTTTTTT
CASSLGQALDTGELFF
>TRBV3-1/TRBV3-2|TRBJ1-6|NA|NA
TGTGCCAGCAGCCAATTTGACGGGGGGAGCTCCTATAATTCACCCCTCCACTTT
CASSQFDGGSSYNSPLHF
>TRBV19|TRBJ2-7|few|TRBD1
TGTGCCAGTAGTATAGAGGCCGGGACAGGGTCCTACGAGCAGTACTTC
CASSIEAGTGSYEQYF
>TRBV14|TRBJ2-3|NA|TRBD2
TGTGCCAGCAGCCTGGGACTAGCCTCAGATACGCAGTATTTT
CASSLGLASDTQYF
>TRBV5-1|TRBJ2-7|NA|TRBD2
TGCGCCAGCAGCCTGGAGGGACTAGCGGGAGTTGAGCAGTACTTC
CASSLEGLAGVEQYF
>TRBV28|TRBJ2-7|few|TRBD2
TGTGCCAGCAGGGGGACTAGCACCTACGAGCAGTACTTC
CASRGTSTYEQYF
>TRBV19|TRBJ1-5|few|TRBD1
TGTGCCAGTATTTTCCGAGGGGGGACAGCAAATCAGCCCCAGCATTTT
CASIFRGGTANQPQHF
>TRBV10-3|TRBJ2-1|NA|NA
TGTGCCATCAGTGACGGTTCCGGGACTCTGGATTACAATGAGCAGTTCTTC
CAISDGSGTLDYNEQFF
>TRBV2|TRBJ1-4|many|TRBD1
TGTGCCAGCAACGGCAGGGGGGAAAAACTGTTTTTT
CASNGRGEKLFF
>TRBV20-1|TRBJ1-2|NA|NA
TGCAATCCGGGACATAACTATGGCTACACCTTC
CNPGHNYGYTF
>TRBV10-3|TRBJ1-5|NA|NA
TGTGCCATCAGTGAGTCTGTCGGGAGCAATCAGCCCCAGCATTTT
CAISESVGSNQPQHF
>TRBV13|TRBJ1-3|NA|TRBD1
TGTGCCAGCAGTAGGACAGGGAATGAAAGAAACACCATATATTTT
CASSRTGNERNTIYF
>TRBV28|TRBJ2-2|NA|NA
TGTGCCAGCAGACCTAGTAGCGCCAACACCGGGGAGCTGTTTTTT
CASRPSSANTGELFF
>TRBV11-2|TRBJ2-5|NA|NA
TGTGCCAGCAGCTTAGCGGTCGGGATCCAAGAGACCCAGTACTTC
CASSLAVGIQETQYF
>TRBV4-3|TRBJ2-7|NA|NA
TGCGCCAGCAGCCAAGAACAGGCCCACGAGCAGTACTTC
CASSQEQAHEQYF
>TRBV11-2|TRBJ2-3|NA|TRBD2
TGTGCCAGCAGCCACCCTACGCGGGAGACGCAGTATTTT
CASSHPTRETQYF
>TRBV7-2|TRBJ2-1|NA|TRBD2
TGTGCCAGCAGCTTAGCAGCGGGGAGGGCCAATGAGCAGTTCTTC
CASSLAAGRANEQFF
>TRBV30|TRBJ1-5|NA|NA
TGTGCCCTCAGCCGGGACACAAATCAGCCCCAGCATTTT
CALSRDTNQPQHF
>TRBV11-3|TRBJ2-5|NA|TRBD2
TGTGCCAGCAGCTTAATGACGGGAGGACAAGAGACCCAGTACTTC
CASSLMTGGQETQYF
>TRBV15|TRBJ1-6|NA|NA
TGTGCCACCAGCAGAGATATACTCGGTAATTCACCCCTCCACTTT
CATSRDILGNSPLHF
>TRBV7-2|TRBJ2-1|NA|TRBD2
TGTGCCAGCAGCCGGCAGGGACTAGCGGGAGGGGACAATGAGCAGTTCTTC
CASSRQGLAGGDNEQFF
>TRBV19|TRBJ2-5|few|NA
TGTGCCAGTAGTATGGGGCAGAACCGGGAGACCCAGTACTTC
CASSMGQNRETQYF
>TRBV6-2/TRBV6-3|TRBJ1-5|NA|NA
TGTGCCAGCAGTTACGCGTTCGCTCAGCCCCAGCATTTT
CASSYAFAQPQHF
>TRBV12-3/TRBV12-4|TRBJ2-7|NA|NA
TGTGCCAGCAGTTTCCAGGACTCCTACGAGCAGTACTTC
CASSFQDSYEQYF
>TRBV7-6|TRBJ2-2|NA|TRBD1
TGTGCCAGCAGCCCGGTACAGGGGGCACAGGACACCGGGGAGCTGTTTTTT
CASSPVQGAQDTGELFF
>TRBV7-8|TRBJ1-2|NA|TRBD1
TGTGCCAGCAGCTTAGCCGCAGGGGGCGTTATATATGGCTACACCTTC
CASSLAAGGVIYGYTF
>TRBV30|TRBJ1-2|few|TRBD1
TGTGCCTGGAAAGGGACAGGGGACGGCTACACCTTC
CAWKGTGDGYTF
>TRBV6-1|TRBJ2-1|NA|NA
TGTGCCAGCAGTGAAAAAAGGAGCTCCTACAATGAGCAGTTCTTC
CASSEKRSSYNEQFF
>TRBV4-1|TRBJ1-5|few|NA
TGCGCCAGCAGCCAAGAGGGGGCACAGCCCCAGCATTTT
CASSQEGAQPQHF
>TRBV6-5|TRBJ1-5|once|TRBD1
TGTGCCAGCAGGAGAGACAGGGAGGGCAATCAGCCCCAGCATTTT
CASRRDREGNQPQHF
>TRBV2|TRBJ2-2|many|TRBD1
TGTGCCAGCAGAGACGGGACAGGGGATGGGGAGCTGTTTTTT
CASRDGTGDGELFF
>TRBV6-6|TRBJ2-5|NA|TRBD2
TGTGCCAGCAGTTACGTCGGGGGGGAGACCCAGTACTTC
CASSYVGGETQYF
>TRBV29-1|TRBJ1-5|NA|NA
TGCAGTGCCGCTATTGGGGGGGCGGATCAGCCCCAGCATTTT
CSAAIGGADQPQHF
>TRBV30|TRBJ2-3|few|NA
TGTGCCTGGAGTACTACTAGCACAGATACGCAGTATTTT
CAWSTTSTDTQYF
>TRBV18|TRBJ2-1|once|NA
TGTGCCAGCTCACCACCCAACAGGCCTCGCAATGAGCAGTTCTTC
CASSPPNRPRNEQFF
>TRBV4-2|TRBJ2-5|NA|NA
TGTGCCAGCAGCCGGACCTTGGGGGCGCAAGAGACCCAGTACTTC
CASSRTLGAQETQYF
>TRBV15|TRBJ1-3|NA|NA
TGTGCCACCAGCAGCGAACAGGTCCGCTCTGGAAACACCATATATTTT
CATSSEQVRSGNTIYF
>TRBV19|TRBJ1-2|NA|NA
TGTGCCAGTAGTATTATCACGGACACCGGAGACCGCGGCTACACCTTC
CASSIITDTGDRGYTF